The rows below give T cell receptor beta chains drawn from one sample of a study of T-cell reconstitution after alpha-beta-depleted transplantation in children. TCRdb called the PCR reads again in MiXCR, with one record for every CDR3 protein. The sample includes hundreds of thousands of distinct CDR3 sequences, about an eighth of them seen just once. The source material was PBMCs, sampled before TCRalphabeta/CD19-depleted stem cell transplant. Every receptor here comes from a girl aged 2 to 9 with congenital amegakaryocytic thrombocytopenia, due to receive a stem cell transplant. Both conserved end residues are part of each CDR3. D genes are given only for firm matches. Clone size is stated in some rows and not others, as once, few, many or a class when expanded.

clone size	D gene	V gene	J gene	CDR3 protein	CDR3 DNA
.	.	TRBV12-3/TRBV12-4	TRBJ2-5	CASSQTMETQYF	TGTGCCAGCAGTCAAACAATGGAGACCCAGTACTTC
few	.	TRBV20-1	TRBJ1-4	CSAPPARGATNEKLFF	TGCAGTGCTCCCCCCGCGAGGGGCGCAACTAATGAAAAACTGTTTTTT
many	TRBD1	TRBV15	TRBJ1-5	CATSSTGQGLGNQPQHF	TGTGCCACCAGCAGTACGGGACAGGGATTGGGCAATCAGCCCCAGCATTTT
many	.	TRBV20-1	TRBJ2-2	CSASSQRANTGELFF	TGCAGTGCTAGTAGTCAGAGGGCGAACACCGGGGAGCTGTTTTTT
few	TRBD2	TRBV4-1	TRBJ2-7	CASSQGGREYYEQYF	TGCGCCAGCAGCCAAGGAGGGCGGGAGTACTACGAGCAGTACTTC
many	TRBD1	TRBV20-1	TRBJ2-1	CSADRVGEQFF	TGCAGTGCTGACAGGGTCGGTGAGCAGTTCTTC
few	TRBD2	TRBV5-1	TRBJ2-4	CASSSGTTENIQYF	TGCGCCAGCAGCTCCGGGACTACCGAAAACATTCAGTACTTC
many	TRBD2	TRBV4-2	TRBJ2-2	CASRYPGLAAGELFF	TGTGCCAGCAGATATCCGGGACTAGCGGCCGGGGAGCTGTTTTTT
.	TRBD2	TRBV28	TRBJ2-3	CASRGGGSGDTQYF	TGTGCCAGCCGGGGCGGGGGAAGCGGAGATACGCAGTATTTT
few	TRBD2	TRBV7-9	TRBJ2-5	CASSARDYRQTQYF	TGTGCCAGCAGCGCCCGGGACTACAGACAGACCCAGTACTTC